This TCR beta chain was recovered during a study of T-cell reconstitution after alpha-beta-depleted transplantation in children. Findings of the study overall: Alpha-beta T cells present about two months after transplant were reported to originate from several hundred expanded graft clones. In some patients, recipient T cells and intrathymic progenitors surviving conditioning explained high day-60 diversity. Newly generated T cells supplied most T-cell counts and diversity one year post-transplant.

Germline V CDR1 and CDR2: SEHNR, FQNEAQ (reference sequence). CDR3 length: 14 amino acids. The J segment lost 5 bases and the V segment lost 4 bases, leaving 6 bases of the junction unmatched. This clonotype was seen many times. Its target is unknown. The TCRbeta library was prepared with unique molecular identifiers. In TCRdb, the PCR reads were re-called with MiXCR into one record per CDR3 protein. The repertoire holds around 450,000 distinct CDR3 sequences, with about 45% as singletons. This specimen consisted of PBMCs, obtained before TCRalphabeta/CD19-depleted stem cell transplant. The chain is built from TRBV7-9 and TRBJ1-1, with 8 bases matching TRBD1. The receptor was isolated from a girl aged 2 to 9 with aplastic anemia, due to receive a stem cell transplant. CDR3 sequence reads: CASSSRTGRTEAFF. The CDR3 DNA reads TGTGCCAGCAGCTCCCGGACAGGGAGGACTGAAGCTTTCTTT. Variable domain in full (rest from reference TRBV7-9 and TRBJ1-1): DTGVSQNPRHKITKRGQNVTFRCDPISEHNRLYWYRQTLGQGPEFLTYFQNEAQLEKSRLLSDRFSAERPKGSFSTLEIQRTEQGDSAMYLCASSSRTGRTEAFFGQGTRLTVV.